The T cell receptor beta chain under discussion was sequenced for a study of OX40 agonist ivuxolimab in advanced cancers. Across the study: A partial response was reached by three patients: one with hepatocellular carcinoma and two with cutaneous melanoma.

Data came from immunoSEQ multiplex PCR; TCRdb stores just in-frame clones and leaves some out. The table includes around 62,000 clones, approximately 82% detected once. Prior autoimmune disease or systemic immunosuppression barred patients. Germline V CDR1 and CDR2: SGHDN, FVKESK. Trimming at V came to 2 bases and at J to 1 base, leaving 4 bases not matched to a gene. The CDR3 is 15 amino acids. Comments on this clone: Its antigen is unidentified.

Study results and limitations: Clonal expansion was seen in CD4+ and CD8+ blood T cells by week 6 at 0.1 to 3.0 mg/kg. Clonal expansion in partial responders at 0.1-3.0 mg/kg ranked among the lowest.

Sequencing was performed on CD4+ or CD8+ T cells sorted from blood, taken in a trial of the OX40 agonist ivuxolimab. The sequence came from an adult with an advanced solid tumor such as melanoma, head and neck, liver or kidney cancer. The chain employs TRBV14 and TRBJ2-5; the match to TRBD1 covers 7 bases. The CDR3, as DNA: TGTGCCAGCAGCCAAAAACAGGGGTCCCAAGAGACCCAGTACTTC. This gives the protein CASSQKQGSQETQYF.